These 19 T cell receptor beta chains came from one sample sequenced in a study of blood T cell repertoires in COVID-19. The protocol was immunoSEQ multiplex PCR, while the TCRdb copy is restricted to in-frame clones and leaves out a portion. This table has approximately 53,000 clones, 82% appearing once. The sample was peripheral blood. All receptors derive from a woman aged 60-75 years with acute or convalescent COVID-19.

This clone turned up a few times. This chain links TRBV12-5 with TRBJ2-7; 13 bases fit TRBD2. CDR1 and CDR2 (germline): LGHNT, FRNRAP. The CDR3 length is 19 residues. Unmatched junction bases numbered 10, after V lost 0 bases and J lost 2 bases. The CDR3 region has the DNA TGTGCTAGTGGTTTGGTCGCCGGGACTAGCGGGAACCCAACCTACGAGCAGTACTTC. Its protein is CASGLVAGTSGNPTYEQYF.

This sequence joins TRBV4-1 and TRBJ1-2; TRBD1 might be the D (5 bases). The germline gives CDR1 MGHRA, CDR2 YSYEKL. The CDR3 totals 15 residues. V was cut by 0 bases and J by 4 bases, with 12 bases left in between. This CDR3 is CASSQDRGFGYGYTF. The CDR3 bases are TGCGCCAGCAGCCAAGATAGGGGTTTCGGCTATGGCTACACCTTC.

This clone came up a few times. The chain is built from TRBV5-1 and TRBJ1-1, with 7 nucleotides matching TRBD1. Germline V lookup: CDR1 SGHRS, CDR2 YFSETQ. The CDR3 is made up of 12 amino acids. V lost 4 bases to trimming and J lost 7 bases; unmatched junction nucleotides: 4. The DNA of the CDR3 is TGCGCCAGCAGCCCTGGGACAGATGAAGCTTTCTTT. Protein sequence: CASSPGTDEAFF.

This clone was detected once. The CDR3 DNA reads TGTGCCAGTAGTATATGGACAGGAGTTAGCAATCAGCCCCAGCATTTT. This gives the protein CASSIWTGVSNQPQHF. The J gene is TRBJ1-5, the V gene TRBV19; 7 bases align to TRBD1. This CDR3 has 16 residues. Germline V lookup: CDR1 LNHDA, CDR2 SQIVND (reference sequence). The ends lost 2 bases at V and 0 bases at J; junction bases unmatched: 4.

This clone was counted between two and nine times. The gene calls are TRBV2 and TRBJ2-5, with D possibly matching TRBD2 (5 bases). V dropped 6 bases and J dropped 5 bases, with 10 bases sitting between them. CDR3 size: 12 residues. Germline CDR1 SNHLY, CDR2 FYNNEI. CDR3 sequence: CASREVSETQYF. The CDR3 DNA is TGTGCCAGCAGGGAGGTTTCGGAGACCCAGTACTTC.

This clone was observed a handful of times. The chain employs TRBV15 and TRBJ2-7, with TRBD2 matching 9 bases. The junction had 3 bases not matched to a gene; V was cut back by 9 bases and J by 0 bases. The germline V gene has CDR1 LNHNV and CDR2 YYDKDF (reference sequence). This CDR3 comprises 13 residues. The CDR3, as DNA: TGTGCCACTACTAGCGGGCCCTCCTACGAGCAGTACTTC. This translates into CATTSGPSYEQYF.

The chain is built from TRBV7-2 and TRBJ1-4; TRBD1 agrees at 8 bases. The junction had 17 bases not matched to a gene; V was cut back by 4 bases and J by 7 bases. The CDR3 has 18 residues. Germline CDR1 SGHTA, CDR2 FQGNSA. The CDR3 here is CASSSQHRSLDRGEKLFF. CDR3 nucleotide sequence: TGTGCCAGCAGCTCCCAACACCGTTCGCTCGACAGGGGTGAAAAACTGTTTTTT.

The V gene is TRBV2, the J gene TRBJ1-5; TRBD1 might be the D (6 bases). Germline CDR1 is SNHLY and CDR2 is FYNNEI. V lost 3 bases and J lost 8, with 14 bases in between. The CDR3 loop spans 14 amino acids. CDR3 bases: TGTGCCAGCAGTGACAGGGGTTTCGGAAAGCCCCAGCATTTT. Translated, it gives CASSDRGFGKPQHF.

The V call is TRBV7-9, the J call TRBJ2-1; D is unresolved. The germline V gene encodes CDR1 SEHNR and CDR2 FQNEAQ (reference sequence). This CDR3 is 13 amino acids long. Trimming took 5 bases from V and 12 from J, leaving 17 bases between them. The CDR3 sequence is CASSPDTRTGQFF. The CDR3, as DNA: TGTGCCAGCAGCCCCGATACCCGAACGGGGCAGTTCTTC.

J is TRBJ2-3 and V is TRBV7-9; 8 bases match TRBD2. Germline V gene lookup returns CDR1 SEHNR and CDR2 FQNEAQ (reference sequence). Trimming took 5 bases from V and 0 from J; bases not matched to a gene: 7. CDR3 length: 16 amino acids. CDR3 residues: CASSPGGRLSTDTQYF. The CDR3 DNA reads TGTGCCAGCAGCCCGGGGGGGCGCCTTAGCACAGATACGCAGTATTTT.

The CDR3 loop reads CASSEARGGGSYNSPLHF. CDR3 DNA: TGTGCCAGCAGTGAAGCGCGAGGGGGCGGGTCCTATAATTCACCCCTCCACTTT. The V and J genes are TRBV6-1 and TRBJ1-6; TRBD1 matches at 7 bases. CDR3 length equals 18 residues. Germline lookup yields CDR1 MNHNS and CDR2 SASEGT. With V trimmed by 0 bases and J by 1 base, 6 bases remained unmatched.

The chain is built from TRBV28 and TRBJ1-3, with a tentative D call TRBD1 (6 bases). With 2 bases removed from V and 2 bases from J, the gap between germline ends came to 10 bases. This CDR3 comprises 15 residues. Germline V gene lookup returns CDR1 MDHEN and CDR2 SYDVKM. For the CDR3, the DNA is TGTGCCAGCAGTTTAGTACAGGGCACTGGAAACACCATATATTTT. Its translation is CASSLVQGTGNTIYF.

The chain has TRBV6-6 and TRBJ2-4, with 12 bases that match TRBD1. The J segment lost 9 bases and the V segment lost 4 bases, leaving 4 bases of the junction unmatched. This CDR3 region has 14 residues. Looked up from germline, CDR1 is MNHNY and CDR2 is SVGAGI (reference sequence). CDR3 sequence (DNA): TGTGCCAGCAGTTCCTCGGGACAGGGGGCCATTCAGTACTTC. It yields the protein CASSSSGQGAIQYF.

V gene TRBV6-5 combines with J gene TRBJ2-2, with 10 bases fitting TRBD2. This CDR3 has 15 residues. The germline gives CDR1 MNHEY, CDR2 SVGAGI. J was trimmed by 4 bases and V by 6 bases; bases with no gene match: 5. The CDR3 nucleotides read TGTGCCAGCAGCATGACTAGCGGGCTCACCGGGGAGCTGTTTTTT. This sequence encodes CASSMTSGLTGELFF.

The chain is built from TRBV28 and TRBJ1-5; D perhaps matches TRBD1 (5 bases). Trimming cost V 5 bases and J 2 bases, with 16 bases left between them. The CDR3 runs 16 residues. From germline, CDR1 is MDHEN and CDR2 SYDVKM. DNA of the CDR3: TGTGCCAGCAGTACCGCGCAGGGAATTGGCAATCAGCCCCAGCATTTT. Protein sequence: CASSTAQGIGNQPQHF.

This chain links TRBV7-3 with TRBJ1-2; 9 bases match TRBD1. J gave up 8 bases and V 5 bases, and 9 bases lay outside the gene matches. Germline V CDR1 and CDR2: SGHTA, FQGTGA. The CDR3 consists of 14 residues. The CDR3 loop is CASSPQGQGRGYTF. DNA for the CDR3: TGTGCCAGCAGCCCCCAGGGACAGGGAAGGGGCTACACCTTC.

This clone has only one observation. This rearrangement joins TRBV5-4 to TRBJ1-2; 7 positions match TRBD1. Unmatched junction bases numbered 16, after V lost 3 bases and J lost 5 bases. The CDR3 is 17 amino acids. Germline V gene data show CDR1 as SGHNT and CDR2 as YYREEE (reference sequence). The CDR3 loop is CASSSGQRHRSGYGYTF. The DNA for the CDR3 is TGTGCCAGCAGCTCGGGACAGAGACATCGATCGGGTTATGGCTACACCTTC. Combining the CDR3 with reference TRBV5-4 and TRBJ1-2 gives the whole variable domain ETGVTQSPTHLIKTRGQQVTLRCSSQSGHNTVSWYQQALGQGPQFIFQYYREEENGRGNFPPRFSGLQFPNYSSELNVNALELDDSALYLCASSSGQRHRSGYGYTFGSGTRLTVV.

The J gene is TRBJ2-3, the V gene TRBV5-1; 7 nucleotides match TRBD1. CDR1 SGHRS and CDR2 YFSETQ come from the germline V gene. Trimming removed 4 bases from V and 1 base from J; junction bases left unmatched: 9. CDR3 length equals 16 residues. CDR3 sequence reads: CASSLSLGQGTDTQYF. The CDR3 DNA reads TGCGCCAGCAGCCTGTCCTTAGGACAGGGCACAGATACGCAGTATTTT.

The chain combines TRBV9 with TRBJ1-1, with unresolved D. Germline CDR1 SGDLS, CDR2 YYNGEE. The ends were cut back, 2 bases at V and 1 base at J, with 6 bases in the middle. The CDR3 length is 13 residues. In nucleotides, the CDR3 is TGTGCCAGCAGCGTGGCATGGAACACTGAAGCTTTCTTT. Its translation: CASSVAWNTEAFF.